Listed below are T cell receptor beta chains from one sample, sequenced in a study of blood T cells in healthy people across ages. A single record per CDR3 protein comes from TCRdb applying MiXCR to the 5' RACE reads. The data show about 650,000 distinct CDR3 sequences, with 32% seen just once and approximately 15% held by the top ten. The sequenced sample consisted of blood. The receptors here all came from an elderly woman in good health. CDR3s include the opening cysteine and the closing phenylalanine or tryptophan. The size entry is marked missing in some rows and otherwise reads once, few, many or a size class.

>TRBV7-2|TRBJ1-2|many
CASSFPGRPNYGYTF
>TRBV7-3|TRBJ2-2|-
CASSLFHGGYTGELFF
>TRBV27|TRBJ2-5|-
CASSHPLADQYF
>TRBV14|TRBJ2-7|many
CASSQDAPGQGYRYEQYF
>TRBV3-1|TRBJ2-5|many
CASSRRPRSLQETQYF
>TRBV9|TRBJ2-7|many
CASSGRDNFHEQYF
>TRBV12-3/TRBV12-4|TRBJ2-1|-
CASSPRTSGRVNEQFF
>TRBV30|TRBJ2-7|few
CAWSVRDSGYEQYF
>TRBV20-1|TRBJ2-1|many
CSATGTTSYNEQFF
>TRBV6-7|TRBJ1-5|-
CASKLSKPQHF
>TRBV6-6|TRBJ2-7|many
CATLHLGQSITYEQYF
>TRBV6-5|TRBJ1-1|-
CASMGGTVNTEAFF
>TRBV5-1|TRBJ1-1|many
CASSSRQGNTEAFF
>TRBV29-1|TRBJ2-1|many
CSVVTSGRFNEQFF
>TRBV5-1|TRBJ1-2|many
CASSLARQAYGYTF
>TRBV10-3|-|-
CAISFEHYEQYF
>TRBV12-3/TRBV12-4|TRBJ2-5|-
CASNFRGQETQYF
>TRBV27|-|once
CASAPGRPPYEQYF
>TRBV20-1|TRBJ2-7|many
CSAHSGGKYEQYF
>TRBV11-2|TRBJ2-2|-
CASSGGLAGLFGELFF